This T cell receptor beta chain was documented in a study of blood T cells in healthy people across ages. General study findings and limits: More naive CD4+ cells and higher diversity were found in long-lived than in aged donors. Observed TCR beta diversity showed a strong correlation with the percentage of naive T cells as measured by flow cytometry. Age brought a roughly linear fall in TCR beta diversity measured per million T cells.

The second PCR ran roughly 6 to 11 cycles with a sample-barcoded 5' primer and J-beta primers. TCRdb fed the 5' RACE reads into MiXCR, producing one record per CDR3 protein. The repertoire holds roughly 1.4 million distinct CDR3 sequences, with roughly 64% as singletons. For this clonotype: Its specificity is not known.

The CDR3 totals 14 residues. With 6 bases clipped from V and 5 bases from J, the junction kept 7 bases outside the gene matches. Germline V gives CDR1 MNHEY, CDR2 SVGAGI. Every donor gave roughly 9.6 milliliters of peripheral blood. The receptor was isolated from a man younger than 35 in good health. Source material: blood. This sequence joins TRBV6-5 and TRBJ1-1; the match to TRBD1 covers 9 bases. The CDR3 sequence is CASRADRGVTEAFF. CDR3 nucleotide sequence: TGTGCCAGCAGAGCGGACAGGGGAGTTACTGAAGCTTTCTTT.